This TCR beta chain originates from a study of cytomegalovirus exposure and HLA in healthy donors. Study-level results: In a later analysis, a missense DCLRE1C variant was linked to TCR beta V- and J-gene trimming.

Primers included in the PCR were 60 Vbeta and 13 Jbeta primers. Some clones are missing from TCRdb's copy, which holds only in-frame ones; the method was immunoSEQ multiplex PCR. Among under 200,000 clones listed, 80% to 90% were seen once. Per germline, CDR1 SQVTM and CDR2 ANQGSEA. CDR3 length: 11 residues. For this clone: Antigen: not known. An end of the junction does not agree with germline; a read error may underlie this.

The genes are TRBV29-1 and TRBJ2-7, with 8 bases aligning to TRBD1. Sample: PBMCs. The clonotype originates from a man between 18 and 29 years old in good health and CMV-seronegative. CDR3 in amino acids: CSVETRTGRLF. CDR3 bases: TGCAGCGTTGAAACCCGGACAGGGAGGTTGTTC.